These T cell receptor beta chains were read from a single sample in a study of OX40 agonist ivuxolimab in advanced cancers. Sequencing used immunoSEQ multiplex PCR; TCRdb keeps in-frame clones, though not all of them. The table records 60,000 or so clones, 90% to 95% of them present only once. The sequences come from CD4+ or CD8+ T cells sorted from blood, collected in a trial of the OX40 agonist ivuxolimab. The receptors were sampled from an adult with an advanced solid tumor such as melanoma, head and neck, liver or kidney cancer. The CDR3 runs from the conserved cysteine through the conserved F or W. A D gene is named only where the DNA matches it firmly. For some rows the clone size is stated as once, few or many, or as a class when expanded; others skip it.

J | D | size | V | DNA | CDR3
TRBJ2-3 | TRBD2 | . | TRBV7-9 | TGTGCCAGCAGCCTTAGCGGGAGAGGCACAGATACGCAGTATTTT | CASSLSGRGTDTQYF
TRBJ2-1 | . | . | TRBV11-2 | TGTGCCAGCAGCCCCGAGGACACAGCATACAATGAGCAGTTCTTC | CASSPEDTAYNEQFF
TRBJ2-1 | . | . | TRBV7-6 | TGTGCCAGCAGCTTAGTCGGTAGACATGAGCAGTTCTTC | CASSLVGRHEQFF
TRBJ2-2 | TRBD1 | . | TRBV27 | TGTGCCAGCAGTTTACAGGGGGTCCGACCCGGGGAGCTGTTTTTT | CASSLQGVRPGELFF
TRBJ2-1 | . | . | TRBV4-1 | TGCGCCAGCAGCCAAGGCGCGGAGCAGTTCTTC | CASSQGAEQFF
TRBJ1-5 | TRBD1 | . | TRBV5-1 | TGCGCCAGCAGCTTGACGGGACAGTGGAATCAGCCCCAGCATTTT | CASSLTGQWNQPQHF
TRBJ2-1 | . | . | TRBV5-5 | TGTGCCAGCAGGGAAATAAATGAGCAGTTCTTC | CASREINEQFF
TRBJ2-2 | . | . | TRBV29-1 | TGCAGCGTTGCGCGGGACTTTCTGACCGGGGAGCTGTTTTTT | CSVARDFLTGELFF
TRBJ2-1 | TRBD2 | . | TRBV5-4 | TGTGCCAGCAGCTTGGCTAGCGGGAGGACTTGGGAGCAGTTCTTC | CASSLASGRTWEQFF
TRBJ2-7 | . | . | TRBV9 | TGTGCCAGCAGCGTAGACGGGAGCTCCTACGAGCAGTACTTC | CASSVDGSSYEQYF
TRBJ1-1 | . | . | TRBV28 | TGTGCCAGCAGGAGCCTCAAATTAGGGGTGACGATGGGGACTGAAGCTTTCTTT | CASRSLKLGVTMGTEAFF
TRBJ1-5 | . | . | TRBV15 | TGTGCCACCAGCAGATCGCGGGGGGGCGGCAATCAGCCCCAGCATTTT | CATSRSRGGGNQPQHF
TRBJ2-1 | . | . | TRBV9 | TGTGCCAGCAGCCCGCTGAACAGTCCCCCCCCCGTCAATGAGCAGTTCTTC | CASSPLNSPPPVNEQFF
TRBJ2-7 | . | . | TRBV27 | TGTGCCAGCAGTCCGGGACAGATTATAGCGGGCCGATCCTACGAGCAGTACTTC | CASSPGQIIAGRSYEQYF
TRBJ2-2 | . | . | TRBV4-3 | TGCGCCAGCAGCCAGAGGTCCGGGGAGCTGTTTTTT | CASSQRSGELFF
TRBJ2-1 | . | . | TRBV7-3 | TGTGCCAGCAGCTTCGACTCCTACAATGAGCAGTTCTTC | CASSFDSYNEQFF
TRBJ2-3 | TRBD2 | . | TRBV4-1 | TGCGCCAGCAGCCAAGGACTAGCGGAATACACAGATACGCAGTATTTT | CASSQGLAEYTDTQYF
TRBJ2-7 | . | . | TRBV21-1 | TGTGCCAGCAGCGGCCTTACAGAAGCGGGAGTTCCCCCTTCCTACGAGCAGTACTTC | CASSGLTEAGVPPSYEQYF
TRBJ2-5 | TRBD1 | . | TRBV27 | TGTGCCAGCAGTCCGGGGACAGAAGAGACCCAGTACTTC | CASSPGTEETQYF
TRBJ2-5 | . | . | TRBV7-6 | TGTGCCAGCAGCGGGAGACAAGGGGAGACCCAGTACTTC | CASSGRQGETQYF
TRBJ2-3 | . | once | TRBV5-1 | TGCGCCAGCAGCTTGGCGGACCTTACGCAGTATTTT | CASSLADLTQYF
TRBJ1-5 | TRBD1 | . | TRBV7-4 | TGTGCCAGCAGCTTAGGGAGGACAGGCGACCCTCAGCCCCAGCATTTT | CASSLGRTGDPQPQHF
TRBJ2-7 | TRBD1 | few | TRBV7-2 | TGTGCCAGCAGCCTTGGGACAGCCTACGAGCAGTACTTC | CASSLGTAYEQYF
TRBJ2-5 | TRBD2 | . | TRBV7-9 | TGTGCCACCCTCGCATCGGGTAGCGGGAGGAGAGAGACCCAGTACTTC | CATLASGSGRRETQYF
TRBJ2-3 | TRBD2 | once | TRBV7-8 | TGTGCCAGCAGAAGGACTAGCGGGAGCGTAGATACGCAGTATTTT | CASRRTSGSVDTQYF
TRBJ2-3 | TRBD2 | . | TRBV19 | TGTGCCAGTAGTATAGGGACTAGCGGCACAGATACGCAGTATTTT | CASSIGTSGTDTQYF
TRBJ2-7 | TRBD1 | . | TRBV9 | TGTGCCAGCAGCGCAGGGGACAGGGCGTACGAGCAGTACTTC | CASSAGDRAYEQYF
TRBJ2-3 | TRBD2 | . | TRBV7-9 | TGTGCCAGCAGCTTCTTAGCGGGAGGGCCGGGAGATACGCAGTATTTT | CASSFLAGGPGDTQYF
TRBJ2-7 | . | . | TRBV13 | TGTGCCAGCAGCTTATGGGGTAGCTCCTACGAGCAGTACTTC | CASSLWGSSYEQYF
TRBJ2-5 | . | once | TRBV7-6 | TGTGCCATCTTTGGAGGAATCCAAGAGACCCAGTACTTC | CAIFGGIQETQYF
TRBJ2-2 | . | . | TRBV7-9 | TGTGCCAGCAGCTGGGGCACCGGGGAGCTGTTTTTT | CASSWGTGELFF
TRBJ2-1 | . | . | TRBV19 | TGTGCCAGTAGTATACGAAAAGGCCCTTCCTACAATGAGCAGTTCTTC | CASSIRKGPSYNEQFF
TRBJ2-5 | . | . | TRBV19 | TGTGCCAGTAGTATATGGCTACAAGAGACCCAGTACTTC | CASSIWLQETQYF
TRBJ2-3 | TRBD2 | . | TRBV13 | TGTGCCAGCAGCTCCAGGACTAGCGGGAGCGGCTCGGGATGGGAAGGTACGCAGTATTTT | CASSSRTSGSGSGWEGTQYF
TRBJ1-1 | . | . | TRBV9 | TGTGCCAGCAGCGCCTTCCAAGGGTTGAACACTGAAGCTTTCTTT | CASSAFQGLNTEAFF
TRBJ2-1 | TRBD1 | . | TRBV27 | TGTGCCAGCAGTTCATCGACAGGGAGCTCCTACAATGAGCAGTTCTTC | CASSSSTGSSYNEQFF
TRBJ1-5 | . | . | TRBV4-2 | TGTGCCAGCAGCCAAGTGGTAGGGAACAATCAGCCCCAGCATTTT | CASSQVVGNNQPQHF
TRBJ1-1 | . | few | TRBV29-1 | TGCAGCGTTGGAGGAGGGACTGAAGCTTTCTTT | CSVGGGTEAFF
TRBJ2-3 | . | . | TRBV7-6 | TGTGCCAGCAGCTTAGCCAGTTTGCACCTCGGTACAGATACGCAGTATTTT | CASSLASLHLGTDTQYF
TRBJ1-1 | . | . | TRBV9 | TGTGCCAGCAGCGTAGGGCCAGTACCGAACACTGAAGCTTTCTTT | CASSVGPVPNTEAFF
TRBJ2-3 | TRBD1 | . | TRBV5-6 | TGTGCCAGCAGCGAACACAGGGGAGTGGTGGGAATACACACAGATACGCAGTATTTT | CASSEHRGVVGIHTDTQYF
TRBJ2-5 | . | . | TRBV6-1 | TGTGCGGGGGGCAGACCGGGTGGGGAGACCCAGTACTTC | CAGGRPGGETQYF
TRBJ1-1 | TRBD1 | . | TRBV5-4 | TGTGCCAGCAGCCCGCCGGGACAGGGGGCCACTGAAGCTTTCTTT | CASSPPGQGATEAFF
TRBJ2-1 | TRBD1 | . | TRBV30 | TGTGCCTGGAGTTCGGGGACAGGGGGCGATGAGCAGTTCTTC | CAWSSGTGGDEQFF
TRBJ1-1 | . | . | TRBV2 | TGTGCCAGCAGCTCTAACGGACCTGAAGCTTTCTTT | CASSSNGPEAFF
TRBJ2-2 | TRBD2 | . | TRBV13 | TGTGCCAGCAGCAAACGGACTAGCGGGATACGCACCGGGGAGCTGTTTTTT | CASSKRTSGIRTGELFF
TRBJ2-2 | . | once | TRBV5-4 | TGTGCCAGCAGCTTGTTAGATCTAGCGTTCACCGGGGAGCTGTTTTTT | CASSLLDLAFTGELFF
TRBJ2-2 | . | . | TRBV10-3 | TGTGCCATCAGTAGGGACCGCCCCCCGAACACCGGGGAGCTGTTTTTT | CAISRDRPPNTGELFF
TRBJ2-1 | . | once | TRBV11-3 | TGTGCCAGCAGTATGGGACCGCGGGAGTTCTTC | CASSMGPREFF
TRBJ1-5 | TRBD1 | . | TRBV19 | TGTGCCAGTAGTATAGATCTCATTACAGGGGGCAGTCAGCCCCAGCATTTT | CASSIDLITGGSQPQHF
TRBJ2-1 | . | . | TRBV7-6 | TGTGCCAGCAGCCCTTATCTTGTTTCCGGGACGAGCTCCTACAATGAGCAGTTCTTC | CASSPYLVSGTSSYNEQFF
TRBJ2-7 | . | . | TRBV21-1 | TGTGCCAGCCCCTCAAACCAATTGAGGTACGAGCAGTACTTC | CASPSNQLRYEQYF
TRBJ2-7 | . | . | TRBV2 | TGTGCCAGCGGGGGGCAGGGAGAGCAGTACTTC | CASGGQGEQYF
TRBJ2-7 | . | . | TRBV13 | TGTGCCAGCAGCTCGTCCGGGTCCAGCTCCTACGAGCAGTACTTC | CASSSSGSSSYEQYF
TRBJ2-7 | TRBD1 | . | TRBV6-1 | TGTGCCAGCAGTGTCGACAGGGTCTACGAGCAGTACTTC | CASSVDRVYEQYF
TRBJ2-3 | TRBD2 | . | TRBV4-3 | TGCGCCAGCAGAATCGAGACTAGCGGTCTGATAGATACGCAGTATTTT | CASRIETSGLIDTQYF
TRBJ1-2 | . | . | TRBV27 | TGTGCCAGCAGTTATATTCCTAACTATGGCTACACCTTC | CASSYIPNYGYTF
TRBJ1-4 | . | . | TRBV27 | TGTGCCAGCAGTTTAGGTGGAAAACTGTTTTTT | CASSLGGKLFF
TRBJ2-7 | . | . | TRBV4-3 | TGCGCCAGCAGCCGAGGGGACCCGTATGAGCAGTACTTC | CASSRGDPYEQYF